This T cell receptor beta chain derives from a study of technical replicates of blood from four donors. The CDR3 has 16 amino acids. Trimming stripped 3 bases from V and 7 bases from J, with 21 bases between. Germline V lookup: CDR1 MGHRA, CDR2 YSYEKL. Assay used: immunoSEQ multiplex PCR; TCRdb lists only in-frame clones, some missing. Of some 60,000 clones listed, 91% are singletons. The rearrangement joins TRBV4-1 to TRBJ1-2; D remains unclear. The sequence derives from a human donor in good health. Some clones in this sample may be carry-over from other donors' samples. Sample: PBMCs. The CDR3 is CASSHPGKGPSGGYTF. CDR3 in DNA: TGCGCCAGCAGCCACCCCGGGAAAGGACCTTCTGGTGGCTACACCTTC.